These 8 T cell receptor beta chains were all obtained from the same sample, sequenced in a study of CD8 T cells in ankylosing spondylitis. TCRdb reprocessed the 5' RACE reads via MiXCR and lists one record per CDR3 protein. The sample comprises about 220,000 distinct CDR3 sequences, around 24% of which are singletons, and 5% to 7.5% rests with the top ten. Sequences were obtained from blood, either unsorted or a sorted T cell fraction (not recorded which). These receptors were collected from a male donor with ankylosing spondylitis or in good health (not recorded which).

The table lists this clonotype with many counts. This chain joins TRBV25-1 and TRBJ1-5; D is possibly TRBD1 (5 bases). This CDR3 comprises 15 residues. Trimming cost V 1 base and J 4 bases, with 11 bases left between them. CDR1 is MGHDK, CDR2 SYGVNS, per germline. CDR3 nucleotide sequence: TGTGCCAGCAGTGAATCCGGGACCCCTAATCAGCCCCAGCATTTT. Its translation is CASSESGTPNQPQHF.

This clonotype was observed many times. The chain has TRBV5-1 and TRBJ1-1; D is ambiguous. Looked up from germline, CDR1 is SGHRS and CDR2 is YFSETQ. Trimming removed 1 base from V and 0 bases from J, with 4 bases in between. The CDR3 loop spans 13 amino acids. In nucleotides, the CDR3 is TGCGCCAGCAGCTTGATGGTGAACACTGAAGCTTTCTTT. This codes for CASSLMVNTEAFF.

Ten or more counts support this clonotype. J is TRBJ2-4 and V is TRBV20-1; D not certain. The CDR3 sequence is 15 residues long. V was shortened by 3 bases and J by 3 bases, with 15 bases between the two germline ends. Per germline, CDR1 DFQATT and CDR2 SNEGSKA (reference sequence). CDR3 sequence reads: CSASKAGSDKNIQYF. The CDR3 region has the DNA TGCAGTGCTAGTAAGGCAGGCTCCGACAAAAACATTCAGTACTTC.

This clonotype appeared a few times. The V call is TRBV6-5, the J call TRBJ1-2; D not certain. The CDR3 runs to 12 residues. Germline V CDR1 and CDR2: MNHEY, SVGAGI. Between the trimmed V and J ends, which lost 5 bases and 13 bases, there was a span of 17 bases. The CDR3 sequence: CASSTPLGTSTF. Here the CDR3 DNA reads TGTGCCAGCAGTACCCCCTTGGGCACGAGCACCTTC.

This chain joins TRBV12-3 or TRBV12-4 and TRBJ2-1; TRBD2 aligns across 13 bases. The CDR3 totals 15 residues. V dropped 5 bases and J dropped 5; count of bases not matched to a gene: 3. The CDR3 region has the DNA TGTGCCAGCAGTACCGGGACTAGCGGGAACAATGAGCAGTTCTTC. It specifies CASSTGTSGNNEQFF.

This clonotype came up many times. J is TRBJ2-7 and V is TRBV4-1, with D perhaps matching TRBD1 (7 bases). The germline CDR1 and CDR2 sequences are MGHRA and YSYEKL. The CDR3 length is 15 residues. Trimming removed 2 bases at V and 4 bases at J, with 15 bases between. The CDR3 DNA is TGCGCCAGCAGCCAAAAAGGAGGGGGCGGATACGAGCAGTACTTC. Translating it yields CASSQKGGGGYEQYF.

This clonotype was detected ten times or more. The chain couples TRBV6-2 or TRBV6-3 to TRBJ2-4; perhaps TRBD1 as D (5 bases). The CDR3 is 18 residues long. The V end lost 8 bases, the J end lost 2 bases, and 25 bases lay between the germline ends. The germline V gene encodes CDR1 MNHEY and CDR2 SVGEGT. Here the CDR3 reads CASHSNSRKGATKNIQYF. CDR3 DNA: TGTGCCAGCCATAGCAACTCCCGTAAAGGGGCCACCAAAAACATTCAGTACTTC.

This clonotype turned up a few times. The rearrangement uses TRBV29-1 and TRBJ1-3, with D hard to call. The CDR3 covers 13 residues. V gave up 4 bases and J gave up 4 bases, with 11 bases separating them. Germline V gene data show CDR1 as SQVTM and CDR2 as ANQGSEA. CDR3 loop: CSVGGGHGNTIYF. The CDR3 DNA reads TGCAGCGTTGGAGGAGGGCACGGAAACACCATATATTTT.